These T cell receptor beta chains were read from a single sample in a study of CD4 T cells in relation to SARS-CoV-2 and coronaviruses. These receptors have no identified antigens. Repertoires were generated with immunoSEQ multiplex PCR, while TCRdb's copy carries only in-frame clones and drops some. The table has 37,000 or so clones, more than 65% seen once; the top ten hold under 6%. Material for sequencing was naive CD4+ T cells from PBMCs, cultured in vitro. The receptor source for this set is an adult with COVID-19. Each CDR3 is given with its conserved first and last residue. A D gene is named only where the DNA matches it firmly. Clone size appears in some rows only: once, few, many, or a class for an expanded clone.

J,size,V,D,CDR3,DNA
TRBJ2-1,once,TRBV18,TRBD2,CASSPLTSGSHNEQFF,TGTGCCAGCTCACCGTTGACTAGCGGGAGTCATAATGAGCAGTTCTTC
TRBJ1-2,.,TRBV29-1,TRBD1,CSVRTGDYGYTF,TGCAGCGTGAGGACAGGGGACTATGGCTACACCTTC
TRBJ2-6,.,TRBV27,TRBD2,CASSLPTSGRSGANVLTF,TGTGCCAGCAGTTTACCGACTAGCGGGAGGTCTGGGGCCAACGTCCTGACTTTC
TRBJ2-5,.,TRBV30,.,CAWSPRIEETQYF,TGTGCCTGGAGCCCCAGGATAGAAGAGACCCAGTACTTC
TRBJ2-3,.,TRBV27,.,CASSLTRGVTDTQYF,TGTGCCAGCAGTCTAACCCGAGGAGTAACAGATACGCAGTATTTT
TRBJ2-7,once,TRBV28,TRBD2,CASSLSLAGGPEQYF,TGTGCCAGCAGTTTATCTCTAGCGGGAGGGCCAGAGCAGTACTTC
TRBJ2-3,.,TRBV29-1,.,CSVEKTPDTQYF,TGCAGCGTTGAGAAGACACCAGATACGCAGTATTTT
TRBJ1-5,.,TRBV2,TRBD1,CASTPGGGNQPQHF,TGTGCCAGCACCCCAGGGGGCGGCAATCAGCCCCAGCATTTT
TRBJ1-5,once,TRBV27,TRBD1,CASSLKPGTGFQPQHF,TGTGCCAGCAGTTTAAAACCCGGGACAGGGTTTCAGCCCCAGCATTTT
TRBJ2-7,.,TRBV28,TRBD2,CASSLGLAGYEQYF,TGTGCCAGCAGTTTGGGACTAGCGGGCTACGAGCAGTACTTC
TRBJ1-2,.,TRBV30,.,CAWSVQTEPNYGYTF,TGTGCCTGGAGTGTTCAGACAGAACCTAACTATGGCTACACCTTC
TRBJ2-7,.,TRBV6-6,.,CASSPTSIQYEQYF,TGTGCCAGCAGTCCTACTAGCATTCAGTACGAGCAGTACTTC
TRBJ2-7,.,TRBV5-1,TRBD2,CASSFRTSGSWEQYF,TGCGCCAGCAGCTTCAGGACTAGCGGGAGTTGGGAGCAGTACTTC
TRBJ1-6,.,TRBV3-1/TRBV3-2,.,CASSQDFGRGGNSPLHF,TGTGCCAGCAGCCAAGATTTCGGGAGGGGAGGGAATTCACCCCTCCACTTT
TRBJ2-7,.,TRBV15,.,CATSRGGGNRGGEQYF,TGTGCCACCAGCAGAGGTGGGGGGAACAGGGGAGGGGAGCAGTACTTC
TRBJ2-3,.,TRBV2,TRBD2,CASSRGTSGEYTQYF,TGTGCCAGCAGCCGCGGGACTAGCGGGGAGTATACGCAGTATTTT
TRBJ1-2,.,TRBV30,.,CAWSVQPGRGGINYGYTF,TGTGCCTGGAGTGTCCAACCCGGCAGGGGCGGAATTAACTATGGCTACACCTTC
TRBJ2-5,.,TRBV11-2,.,CASSLVQQETQYF,TGTGCCAGCAGCTTAGTCCAGCAAGAGACCCAGTACTTC
TRBJ2-5,.,TRBV5-1,.,CASSLGGPPETQYF,TGCGCCAGCAGCTTGGGAGGGCCCCCAGAGACCCAGTACTTC
TRBJ2-7,.,TRBV4-3,.,CASSQEGGGLVFYEQYF,TGCGCCAGCAGCCAGGAAGGTGGGGGGCTGGTCTTCTACGAGCAGTACTTC
TRBJ2-1,.,TRBV3-1/TRBV3-2,TRBD2,CASGLAGVNEQFF,TGTGCCAGCGGACTAGCGGGCGTCAATGAGCAGTTCTTC
TRBJ2-5,.,TRBV7-2,.,CASSPAGARETQYF,TGTGCCAGCAGCCCGGCAGGGGCCAGGGAGACCCAGTACTTC
TRBJ1-1,once,TRBV28,.,CASTILKGEAFF,TGTGCCAGCACCATACTTAAGGGAGAAGCTTTCTTT
TRBJ1-3,.,TRBV28,.,CASTGSLGNTIYF,TGTGCCAGCACCGGAAGTCTTGGAAACACCATATATTTT
TRBJ1-2,.,TRBV9,.,CASTEGQYNYGYTF,TGTGCCAGCACGGAGGGGCAGTATAACTATGGCTACACCTTC
TRBJ2-5,.,TRBV5-1,TRBD1,CASSGTGAGETQYF,TGCGCCAGCAGCGGGACAGGGGCCGGAGAGACCCAGTACTTC
TRBJ1-6,.,TRBV30,TRBD1,CAWSKGQMNSPLHF,TGTGCCTGGAGTAAGGGACAGATGAATTCACCCCTCCACTTT
TRBJ2-1,once,TRBV2,.,CASGSLSYNEQFF,TGTGCCAGCGGGAGTCTCTCCTACAATGAGCAGTTCTTC
TRBJ1-3,.,TRBV28,.,CASSFALSGNTIYF,TGTGCCAGCAGTTTCGCGCTCTCTGGAAACACCATATATTTT
TRBJ2-1,.,TRBV28,.,CASSPGSFSSYNEQFF,TGTGCCAGCAGTCCCGGGAGTTTCAGCTCCTACAATGAGCAGTTCTTC